Below are 8 T cell receptor beta chains sequenced from a single sample in a study of blood T cell repertoires in COVID-19. Measured with immunoSEQ multiplex PCR; TCRdb has only the in-frame clones, and not every one. Of around 130,000 clones in the sample, approximately 81% are singletons; the top ten hold under 4%. Sample: peripheral blood. The receptors shown here come from a man between 60 and 70 years old with acute or convalescent COVID-19.

The chain couples TRBV24-1 to TRBJ2-7, with D unresolved. Germline V gives CDR1 KGHDR, CDR2 SFDVKD. V dropped 2 bases and J dropped 2 bases, with 9 bases sitting between them. The CDR3 length is 14 residues. CDR3 in DNA: TGTGCCACCAGTGATTGGGCAGCCCCCTACGAGCAGTACTTC. Protein sequence: CATSDWAAPYEQYF.

Turning to this clone: The same CDR3 arises from other DNA sequences in this sample as well. The chain is built from TRBV24-1 and TRBJ1-3; no firm D call. V was pared by 3 bases and J by 3 bases, with 5 bases between. Per the germline V gene, CDR1 is KGHDR and CDR2 is SFDVKD. CDR3 size: 13 residues. CDR3 nucleotides: TGTGCCACCAGTGATGGCCTTGGAAACACCATATATTTT. Protein product: CATSDGLGNTIYF.

The rearrangement links TRBV28 to TRBJ1-2; the match to TRBD1 covers 7 bases. CDR1 and CDR2 from the germline V gene are MDHEN and SYDVKM. The CDR3 runs to 12 residues. Trimming at V came to 5 bases and at J to 3 bases, leaving 0 bases not matched to a gene. The CDR3 sequence is CASSGTDYGYTF. The CDR3 DNA is TGTGCCAGCAGTGGGACAGACTATGGCTACACCTTC.

The rearrangement uses TRBV9 and TRBJ2-3; 9 nucleotides align to TRBD2. The CDR3 runs 14 residues. Germline V lookup: CDR1 SGDLS, CDR2 YYNGEE. V trimming: 4 bases; J trimming: 4 bases; junction bases outside the gene matches: 4. CDR3 in DNA: TGTGCCAGCAGCCTACGGACTAGCGCAGATACGCAGTATTTT. It is translated as CASSLRTSADTQYF.

The chain employs TRBV7-3 and TRBJ2-5, with TRBD1 matching over 7 bases. The CDR3 contains 15 residues. Looked up from germline, CDR1 is SGHTA and CDR2 is FQGTGA. The ends lost 5 bases at V and 2 bases at J; junction bases unmatched: 8. Here the CDR3 DNA reads TGTGCCAGCAGCGCGACGGGGACAGCTCAAGAGACCCAGTACTTC. Translated: CASSATGTAQETQYF.

The chain recombines TRBV4-3 with TRBJ1-4; D is perhaps TRBD1 (5 bases). CDR3 length: 15 residues. Trimming left V 0 bases short and J 3 bases short, with 8 bases between. Germline V CDR1 and CDR2: LGHNA, YSLEER. CDR3 DNA sequence: TGCGCCAGCAGCCAAGAGGGGGGAGCTAATGAAAAACTGTTTTTT. It encodes CASSQEGGANEKLFF.

This sequence joins TRBV10-3 and TRBJ2-3; D is perhaps TRBD2 (6 bases). Trimming took off 3 bases at V and 8 bases at J, with 24 bases between the two ends. Germline V gene data show CDR1 as ENHRY and CDR2 as SYGVKD. This CDR3 is built from 17 residues. CDR3 region: CAISDLRVSGFSGTQYF. In nucleotides, the CDR3 is TGTGCCATCAGTGACCTACGGGTTAGCGGTTTCTCAGGTACGCAGTATTTT.

The rearrangement joins TRBV10-1 to TRBJ1-6; no clear D. CDR1 is WNHNN and CDR2 is SYGVQD in the germline V gene (reference sequence). This CDR3 region has 13 residues. Trimming cost V 6 bases and J 11 bases, with 14 bases left between them. The CDR3 reads CASSPSGEAPLHF. CDR3 DNA: TGCGCCAGCAGCCCCTCCGGGGAAGCACCCCTCCACTTT.